This T cell receptor beta chain was identified in a study of tumor and adjacent non-tumor tissue in lung cancer. To note about this clonotype: The germline gene is not matched at one end of the junction; a read error may be the cause.

The library came from three nested PCR rounds adapted from ARM-PCR protocols. Using its own MiXCR run on the multiplex PCR reads, TCRdb lists one record per CDR3 protein. The sample shows just over 200,000 distinct CDR3 sequences, 60% to 85% of them seen only once. The CDR3 is made up of 14 amino acids. The germline V gene encodes CDR1 DFQATT and CDR2 SNEGSKA (reference sequence). No cell sorting was done before RNA was extracted from the tissue. The sequenced material came from lung tumor tissue. The origin of this receptor is a man in his sixties with non-small cell lung cancer. The chain employs TRBV20-1 and TRBJ1-5, with 9 nucleotides matching TRBD1. CDR3 bases: TGCAGTGATAATATTGGACAGGGGAGTCAGTCCCAGCATTTC. Its translation is CSDNIGQGSQSQHF.